A selection of T cell receptor beta chains follows, all from one sample in a study of T cell changes during pregnancy in multiple sclerosis. Sequencing was performed with immunoSEQ multiplex PCR; in TCRdb, only in-frame clones are kept and a portion is missing. The profile shows about 97,000 clones, just over 90% of them singletons. The specimen comprised peripheral blood, sampled in the second trimester of pregnancy. The receptors were sampled from a female donor in good health, enrolled as a control in a pregnancy study. Each CDR3 is given with its conserved first and last residue. The order of the fields is D gene, V gene, clone size, J gene, CDR3 DNA, CDR3 protein. A D gene is named only where the DNA matches it firmly. Only part of the rows carry a size: once, few, many, or a class if the clone is expanded.

d_call: .
v_call: TRBV21-1
clone_size: .
j_call: TRBJ1-5
cdr3_nt: TGTGCCAGCAGCAAAATTTGGGTCAGATCTAATGAAGGAGAGCCCCAGCATTTT
cdr3_aa: CASSKIWVRSNEGEPQHF

d_call: .
v_call: TRBV19
clone_size: .
j_call: TRBJ1-1
cdr3_nt: TGTGCCAGTAGTATAGGGCCCACAGGGAACACTGAAGCTTTCTTT
cdr3_aa: CASSIGPTGNTEAFF

d_call: TRBD1
v_call: TRBV19
clone_size: .
j_call: TRBJ1-2
cdr3_nt: TGTGCCAGCGGACGGGACAGGGGGAACGGCTACACCTTC
cdr3_aa: CASGRDRGNGYTF

d_call: .
v_call: TRBV5-1
clone_size: .
j_call: TRBJ1-1
cdr3_nt: TGCGCCAGCAGCTTGGATCTGGCGGGGGGCGGCACTGAAGCTTTCTTT
cdr3_aa: CASSLDLAGGGTEAFF

d_call: .
v_call: TRBV5-1
clone_size: .
j_call: TRBJ1-1
cdr3_nt: TGCGCCAGCAGCTTGGCATTGACAGGAGACACTGAAGCTTTCTTT
cdr3_aa: CASSLALTGDTEAFF

d_call: .
v_call: TRBV27
clone_size: .
j_call: TRBJ2-4
cdr3_nt: TGTGCCAGCACCCCCCGGGGTCGAAAAAACATTCAGTACTTC
cdr3_aa: CASTPRGRKNIQYF

d_call: TRBD1
v_call: TRBV27
clone_size: .
j_call: TRBJ1-4
cdr3_nt: TGTGCCAGCAGTCTCGACAGGGTAGCGGCTAATGAAAAACTGTTTTTT
cdr3_aa: CASSLDRVAANEKLFF

d_call: TRBD1
v_call: TRBV6-5
clone_size: .
j_call: TRBJ1-2
cdr3_nt: TGTGCCACCTACAGGGGGAGAGCTAACTATGGCTACACCTTC
cdr3_aa: CATYRGRANYGYTF

d_call: .
v_call: TRBV28
clone_size: .
j_call: TRBJ2-7
cdr3_nt: TGTGCCAGCAGTTCCCAGGGAAGGGAGCAGTACTTC
cdr3_aa: CASSSQGREQYF

d_call: TRBD1
v_call: TRBV5-4
clone_size: .
j_call: TRBJ2-1
cdr3_nt: TGTGCCAGCAGCTTAGGGACAGGGAGCAATGAGCAGTTCTTC
cdr3_aa: CASSLGTGSNEQFF

d_call: .
v_call: TRBV6-5
clone_size: .
j_call: TRBJ2-5
cdr3_nt: TGTGCCAGCAGTCCCCGGACTAACCCACAAGAGACCCAGTACTTC
cdr3_aa: CASSPRTNPQETQYF

d_call: TRBD1
v_call: TRBV7-2
clone_size: .
j_call: TRBJ2-1
cdr3_nt: TGTGCCAGCAGCCGGGACAGGGTGAATGAGCAGTTCTTC
cdr3_aa: CASSRDRVNEQFF

d_call: .
v_call: TRBV9
clone_size: .
j_call: TRBJ2-1
cdr3_nt: TGTGCCAGCAGCGTAGTGGAGTCTGAGCAGTTCTTC
cdr3_aa: CASSVVESEQFF

d_call: .
v_call: TRBV6-1
clone_size: .
j_call: TRBJ1-5
cdr3_nt: TGTGCCAGCAGACAAGCGTCCTATCAGCCCCAGCATTTT
cdr3_aa: CASRQASYQPQHF

d_call: .
v_call: TRBV10-3
clone_size: few
j_call: TRBJ1-2
cdr3_nt: TGTGCCATCAGTGAATCAGACAGTGCCACTTTGAACTATGGCTACACCTTC
cdr3_aa: CAISESDSATLNYGYTF

d_call: TRBD1
v_call: TRBV10-1
clone_size: .
j_call: TRBJ1-2
cdr3_nt: TGCGCCAGCAGTTACGGGACAGACTATGGCTACACCTTC
cdr3_aa: CASSYGTDYGYTF

d_call: TRBD2
v_call: TRBV9
clone_size: .
j_call: TRBJ2-3
cdr3_nt: TGTGCCAGCAGCGTAGCGGAGCGGGGGTTCCCCGGGGATACGCAGTATTTT
cdr3_aa: CASSVAERGFPGDTQYF

d_call: .
v_call: TRBV7-6
clone_size: .
j_call: TRBJ2-5
cdr3_nt: TGTGCCAGCAGCTTAGTCGGAGACCAACACGGAGAGACCCAGTACTTC
cdr3_aa: CASSLVGDQHGETQYF

d_call: TRBD1
v_call: TRBV19
clone_size: once
j_call: TRBJ2-5
cdr3_nt: TGTGCCAGTAACACAGGGGGAGGCCAAGAGACCCAGTACTTC
cdr3_aa: CASNTGGGQETQYF

d_call: .
v_call: TRBV29-1
clone_size: .
j_call: TRBJ1-1
cdr3_nt: TGCAGCGTTGATCGACAGAACACTGAAGCTTTCTTT
cdr3_aa: CSVDRQNTEAFF

d_call: TRBD2
v_call: TRBV18
clone_size: .
j_call: TRBJ2-7
cdr3_nt: TGTGCCAGCTCCACCAGGAGCGGGAGGGCGTACGAGCAGTACTTC
cdr3_aa: CASSTRSGRAYEQYF

d_call: .
v_call: TRBV25-1
clone_size: .
j_call: TRBJ1-2
cdr3_nt: TGTGCCAGCCAGGACAGTAGCAACTATGGCTACACCTTC
cdr3_aa: CASQDSSNYGYTF

d_call: TRBD1
v_call: TRBV11-3
clone_size: .
j_call: TRBJ2-1
cdr3_nt: TGTGCCAGCAGCTCGGGACAGGGGGCCGCCGCTGAGCAGTTCTTC
cdr3_aa: CASSSGQGAAAEQFF

d_call: .
v_call: TRBV28
clone_size: .
j_call: TRBJ2-7
cdr3_nt: TGTGCCAGCAGTTTACGGGCAGGGGTTGCCCACGAGCAGTACTTC
cdr3_aa: CASSLRAGVAHEQYF

d_call: .
v_call: TRBV19
clone_size: .
j_call: TRBJ1-5
cdr3_nt: TGTGCCAGTAGTTATATATATCAGCCCCAGCATTTT
cdr3_aa: CASSYIYQPQHF

d_call: .
v_call: TRBV30
clone_size: once
j_call: TRBJ2-2
cdr3_nt: TGTGCCTGGAGTCGCACAGGGAACACCGGGGAGCTGTTTTTT
cdr3_aa: CAWSRTGNTGELFF

d_call: TRBD1
v_call: TRBV6-1
clone_size: .
j_call: TRBJ1-2
cdr3_nt: TGTGCCAGCAGGGCCTCAGGGGGCTATGGCTACACCTTC
cdr3_aa: CASRASGGYGYTF

d_call: .
v_call: TRBV7-2
clone_size: .
j_call: TRBJ2-3
cdr3_nt: TGTGCCAGCAGCTCAGCCAGTTATACGCAGTATTTT
cdr3_aa: CASSSASYTQYF

d_call: .
v_call: TRBV4-2
clone_size: .
j_call: TRBJ1-1
cdr3_nt: TGTGCCAGCAGCCAAGATCCACAGGGTATGACTGAAGCTTTCTTT
cdr3_aa: CASSQDPQGMTEAFF

d_call: .
v_call: TRBV28
clone_size: few
j_call: TRBJ1-2
cdr3_nt: TGTGCCAGCAGCTATATCCTTGGGGAGGGGAACTATGGCTACACCTTC
cdr3_aa: CASSYILGEGNYGYTF

d_call: TRBD1
v_call: TRBV23-1
clone_size: .
j_call: TRBJ1-4
cdr3_nt: TGCGCCAGCAGTCAGTGGGGACAGACTAATGAAAAACTGTTTTTT
cdr3_aa: CASSQWGQTNEKLFF

d_call: TRBD1
v_call: TRBV15
clone_size: .
j_call: TRBJ2-7
cdr3_nt: TGTGCCACCAGCAGACCGGGACAGGCCTACTACGAGCAGTACTTC
cdr3_aa: CATSRPGQAYYEQYF

d_call: .
v_call: TRBV4-3
clone_size: .
j_call: TRBJ1-2
cdr3_nt: TGCGCCAGCAGCCAAGATTTCCAGGAGGGGTATGGCTACACCTTC
cdr3_aa: CASSQDFQEGYGYTF

d_call: TRBD1
v_call: TRBV4-2
clone_size: .
j_call: TRBJ2-7
cdr3_nt: TGTGCCAGCAGCCAAGAGGACAGGGGGGACCACGAGCAGTACTTC
cdr3_aa: CASSQEDRGDHEQYF

d_call: TRBD2
v_call: TRBV7-2
clone_size: .
j_call: TRBJ2-7
cdr3_nt: TGTGCCAGCAGGGATGGGCGGGGGGGGAACGAGCAGTACTTC
cdr3_aa: CASRDGRGGNEQYF

d_call: .
v_call: TRBV6-1
clone_size: .
j_call: TRBJ1-2
cdr3_nt: TGTGCCGGAAGCGGGAGCCGAAACTATGGCTACACCTTC
cdr3_aa: CAGSGSRNYGYTF

d_call: .
v_call: TRBV7-6
clone_size: .
j_call: TRBJ2-5
cdr3_nt: TGTGCCAGCAGCTTAGGACTTCGAGAGACCCAGTACTTC
cdr3_aa: CASSLGLRETQYF

d_call: .
v_call: TRBV15
clone_size: .
j_call: TRBJ1-2
cdr3_nt: TGTGCCACCAGCAGAGGCGGGGGATCTTGGGACTATGGCTACACCTTC
cdr3_aa: CATSRGGGSWDYGYTF

d_call: .
v_call: TRBV28
clone_size: .
j_call: TRBJ1-1
cdr3_nt: TGTGCCAGCAGCTCCCCTCCAGGGGACACTGAAGCTTTCTTT
cdr3_aa: CASSSPPGDTEAFF

d_call: .
v_call: TRBV30
clone_size: .
j_call: TRBJ2-5
cdr3_nt: TGTGCCTGGAGCGTCATTGAGGGGACCCAGTACTTC
cdr3_aa: CAWSVIEGTQYF

d_call: .
v_call: TRBV6-4
clone_size: once
j_call: TRBJ2-2
cdr3_nt: TGTGCCAGCAGTACGGGGGATAACACCGGGGAGCTGTTTTTT
cdr3_aa: CASSTGDNTGELFF

d_call: .
v_call: TRBV5-4
clone_size: once
j_call: TRBJ2-7
cdr3_nt: TGTGCCAGCAGCTTCGATGCTACAGGGTTCTACGAGCAGTACTTC
cdr3_aa: CASSFDATGFYEQYF

d_call: .
v_call: TRBV25-1
clone_size: few
j_call: TRBJ1-2
cdr3_nt: TGTGCCAGCAGTGAATTTTGGGCGACTAACTATGGCTACACCTTC
cdr3_aa: CASSEFWATNYGYTF

d_call: .
v_call: TRBV16
clone_size: .
j_call: TRBJ2-1
cdr3_nt: TGTGCCAGCAGCCAATCGTCAGGGACTCTCAATGAGCAGTTCTTC
cdr3_aa: CASSQSSGTLNEQFF

d_call: .
v_call: TRBV4-1
clone_size: .
j_call: TRBJ2-7
cdr3_nt: TGCGCCAGCAGCCAGCCTAGCTCCTACGAGCAGTACTTC
cdr3_aa: CASSQPSSYEQYF

d_call: .
v_call: TRBV7-9
clone_size: few
j_call: TRBJ2-7
cdr3_nt: TGTGCCAGCAGCTCACGACGGGGCTACGAGCAGTACTTC
cdr3_aa: CASSSRRGYEQYF

d_call: .
v_call: TRBV2
clone_size: .
j_call: TRBJ2-1
cdr3_nt: TGTGCCAGCAGTGATACTAGCTACAATGAGCAGTTCTTC
cdr3_aa: CASSDTSYNEQFF

d_call: .
v_call: TRBV12-1
clone_size: .
j_call: TRBJ2-3
cdr3_nt: TGTGCCAGCAGCTTTTTCTCAGACTCCCACACAGATACGCAGTATTTT
cdr3_aa: CASSFFSDSHTDTQYF

d_call: TRBD1
v_call: TRBV2
clone_size: .
j_call: TRBJ2-7
cdr3_nt: TGTGCCAGCACAATGCAGGGGGCCCTTTACGAGCAGTACTTC
cdr3_aa: CASTMQGALYEQYF

d_call: .
v_call: TRBV10-3
clone_size: .
j_call: TRBJ1-1
cdr3_nt: TGTGCCATCAGGAAGGGGGGGGGAAACACTGAAGCTTTCTTT
cdr3_aa: CAIRKGGGNTEAFF

d_call: .
v_call: TRBV11-2
clone_size: .
j_call: TRBJ1-2
cdr3_nt: TGTGCCAGCAGCTTAGTTAGCGGCTACACCTTC
cdr3_aa: CASSLVSGYTF